The 21 T cell receptor beta chains reported below all come from one sample, sequenced in a study of OX40 agonist ivuxolimab in advanced cancers. Assay: immunoSEQ multiplex PCR; the TCRdb copy retains only in-frame clones and omits some. The sample comprises just over 60,000 clones, 75% to 90% of which are singletons, and 15% to 20% rests with the top ten. Sequencing was performed on CD4+ or CD8+ T cells sorted from blood, taken in a trial of the OX40 agonist ivuxolimab. The receptors were gathered from an adult with an advanced solid tumor such as melanoma, head and neck, liver or kidney cancer.

The V and J genes are TRBV19 and TRBJ2-3, with D maybe TRBD1 (5 bases). The CDR3 is 14 amino acids. The germline gives CDR1 LNHDA, CDR2 SQIVND (reference sequence). With 0 bases removed from V and 3 bases from J, the gap between germline ends came to 7 bases. The CDR3 DNA reads TGTGCCAGTAGTATAGATCGACAGACAGATACGCAGTATTTT. This translates into CASSIDRQTDTQYF.

This clone was recorded once. This rearrangement joins TRBV11-1 to TRBJ1-1; possibly TRBD1 for D (5 bases). The length of the CDR3 is 15 residues. Trimming took off 1 base at V and 2 bases at J, with 11 bases between the two ends. Germline CDR1 and CDR2: SGHAT and FQDESV (reference sequence). The CDR3, as DNA: TGTGCCAGCAGCTTAGGGGACCCCGGTAACACTGAAGCTTTCTTT. Protein: CASSLGDPGNTEAFF.

The chain couples TRBV5-1 to TRBJ2-1, with D possibly being TRBD1 (5 bases). Germline-derived CDR1 and CDR2 are SGHRS and YFSETQ. The CDR3 length is 15 residues. Trimming pared 0 bases from V and 6 bases from J, leaving 13 bases between. This CDR3 reads CASSLVGQLGNEQFF. The CDR3 DNA reads as TGCGCCAGCAGCTTGGTTGGACAATTGGGCAATGAGCAGTTCTTC.

Ten or more counts support this clone. The junction departs from the called germline gene at one end, perhaps through a read error. This chain links TRBV5-3 with TRBJ2-7; D call uncertain. TRBV5-3 is treated as an ORF (open reading frame) with a function not yet certain. The CDR3 is 12 amino acids. CDR3 bases: TGTGCCAGCAGCTTGTCCTCGTACGAGCAGTACTTC. Protein product: CASSLSSYEQYF.

The chain has TRBV19 and TRBJ2-7; TRBD1 is a possible D gene (5 bases). The CDR3 runs 14 residues. CDR1 is LNHDA, CDR2 SQIVND, per germline (reference sequence). V lost 5 bases and J 4 bases, leaving 15 bases between the germline ends. The CDR3 loop is CASSSRRAGYEQYF. In DNA, the CDR3 is TGTGCCAGTAGTTCGCGCAGGGCCGGATACGAGCAGTACTTC.

The chain carries TRBV7-8 and TRBJ2-7, with D perhaps matching TRBD1 (5 bases). V lost 5 bases and J 2 bases, leaving 10 bases between the germline ends. The germline V gene has CDR1 SGHVS and CDR2 FQNEAQ. The CDR3 has 13 residues. CDR3: CASSTDRAYEQYF. CDR3 nucleotide sequence: TGTGCCAGCAGCACTGACAGAGCCTACGAGCAGTACTTC.

This chain connects TRBV7-2 to TRBJ2-5; a weak D match, TRBD2 (5 bases). The CDR3 has 14 amino acids. CDR1 and CDR2 from the germline V gene are SGHTA and FQGNSA. Between the trimmed V and J ends, which lost 1 base and 9 bases, there was a span of 15 bases. CDR3 in DNA: TGTGCCAGCAGCTTAGTAAGCGGTTCGCGGGCCCAGTACTTC. Protein: CASSLVSGSRAQYF.

The V gene is TRBV9, the J gene TRBJ2-2; possibly TRBD2 for D (6 bases). The CDR3 runs 14 residues. Per germline, CDR1 SGDLS and CDR2 YYNGEE. The V and J ends lost 3 bases and 7 bases respectively, with 13 bases between them. The CDR3 nucleotides are TGTGCCAGCAGCGGAGGGGACTGGGGCGGGGAGCTGTTTTTT. Translation: CASSGGDWGGELFF.

This chain connects TRBV27 to TRBJ2-2; TRBD1 matches 10 bases. This CDR3 comprises 17 residues. CDR1 and CDR2 (germline): MNHEY, SMNVEV (reference sequence). Trimming removed 1 base from V and 3 bases from J; junction bases left unmatched: 5. The CDR3 loop reads CASSLLWTGGYTGELFF. DNA for the CDR3: TGTGCCAGCAGTTTATTATGGACAGGGGGATACACCGGGGAGCTGTTTTTT.

This chain uses TRBV28 with TRBJ1-6; D remains unclear. The ends were cut back, 7 bases at V and 7 bases at J, with 11 bases in the middle. The germline CDR1 and CDR2 sequences are MDHEN and SYDVKM. The CDR3 covers 13 residues. CDR3 bases: TGTGCCAGCAACGGAGCCATGAATTCACCCCTCCACTTT. The encoded protein is CASNGAMNSPLHF.

The chain has TRBV19 and TRBJ2-7; 7 nucleotides match TRBD2. Germline V gives CDR1 LNHDA, CDR2 SQIVND (reference sequence). V gave up 6 bases and J gave up 2 bases; unmatched junction bases: 13. The CDR3 length is 16 residues. The CDR3 DNA follows: TGTGCCAGTAGCCTCACTTGGGGGAGGGGAACCTACGAGCAGTACTTC. The encoded protein is CASSLTWGRGTYEQYF.

The J gene is TRBJ2-5, the V gene TRBV2; D possibly corresponds to TRBD1 (6 bases). The CDR3 runs 13 residues. Per germline, CDR1 SNHLY and CDR2 FYNNEI. V lost 6 bases, J lost 5 bases, and 13 bases lay in between. This CDR3 is CASSQDREETQYF. The CDR3, as DNA: TGTGCCAGCAGCCAGGACAGAGAGGAGACCCAGTACTTC.

This rearrangement joins TRBV5-1 to TRBJ1-4; D unclear. The CDR3 has 15 amino acids. Between the trimmed V and J ends, which lost 1 base and 3 bases, there was a span of 10 bases. Germline V gives CDR1 SGHRS, CDR2 YFSETQ. CDR3 bases: TGCGCCAGCAGCTTGCCGGGAGGGTCTAATGAAAAACTGTTTTTT. This translates into CASSLPGGSNEKLFF.

V is TRBV7-2 and J is TRBJ2-7, with 10 bases that match TRBD1. Germline CDR1 and CDR2: SGHTA and FQGNSA. This CDR3 has 14 amino acids. The trim removed 5 bases at V and 5 bases at J, leaving 6 bases unmatched. This chain's CDR3 is CASSADRGPHEQYF. The CDR3 DNA follows: TGTGCCAGCAGCGCAGACAGGGGGCCCCACGAGCAGTACTTC.

This clone was recorded once. The chain has TRBV10-3 and TRBJ1-2, with D unclear. Trimming removed 10 bases at V and 7 bases at J, with 13 bases between. The CDR3 totals 11 residues. The germline CDR1 and CDR2 sequences are ENHRY and SYGVKD. CDR3 sequence: CATGWAGGYTF. Written as DNA, the CDR3 is TGTGCCACCGGGTGGGCCGGTGGCTACACCTTC.

V is TRBV5-8 and J is TRBJ1-5, with D maybe TRBD1 (5 bases). Germline CDR1 and CDR2: SGHTS and YDEGEE. The CDR3 spans 16 residues. Trimming cost V 3 bases and J 0 bases, with 13 bases left between them. CDR3 DNA sequence: TGTGCCAGCAGCTGGGGGTTCGGTGATAGCAATCAGCCCCAGCATTTT. This sequence encodes CASSWGFGDSNQPQHF.

The CDR3 spells CASSGDRGSDTQYF. The CDR3 DNA follows: TGTGCCAGCAGCGGTGACAGGGGGTCCGATACGCAGTATTTT. The V gene is TRBV7-9, the J gene TRBJ2-3; 9 bases are shared with TRBD1. The trim removed 5 bases at V and 6 bases at J, leaving 6 bases unmatched. Per the germline V gene, CDR1 is SEHNR and CDR2 is FQNEAQ (reference sequence). This CDR3 has 14 residues.

The CDR3 DNA reads as TGTGCCAGCAGCGCGAGCTCTTCTCTAGCGGGACCCTACAATGAGCAGTTCTTC. Residues: CASSASSSLAGPYNEQFF. This chain connects TRBV9 to TRBJ2-1, with 9 bases fitting TRBD2. Unmatched junction bases numbered 12, after V lost 3 bases and J lost 2 bases. In germline, CDR1 is SGDLS, CDR2 YYNGEE. The CDR3 contains 18 residues.

The chain employs TRBV29-1 and TRBJ1-1, with 9 bases lining up with TRBD1. CDR1 and CDR2 (germline): SQVTM, ANQGSEA. The CDR3 sequence is 11 residues long. With 4 bases clipped from V and 7 bases from J, the junction kept 1 base outside the gene matches. CDR3 amino acids: CSVGDRDEAFF. The CDR3 DNA is TGCAGCGTTGGGGACAGGGATGAAGCTTTCTTT.

The chain couples TRBV5-8 to TRBJ2-1, with D maybe TRBD2 (7 bases). V was clipped by 6 bases and J by 0 bases, with 10 bases between them. The CDR3 spans 14 residues. Germline lookup yields CDR1 SGHTS and CDR2 YDEGEE. CDR3 coding DNA: TGTGCCAGCAACAGGGACTACTCCTACAATGAGCAGTTCTTC. It codes for CASNRDYSYNEQFF.

The chain employs TRBV10-3 and TRBJ1-1; D is ambiguous. This CDR3 region has 15 residues. Germline V gene lookup returns CDR1 ENHRY and CDR2 SYGVKD. The V gene lost 0 bases and the J gene lost 1 base, with 9 bases spanning the gap. Here the CDR3 DNA reads TGTGCCATCAGTGAGTCGAACGTCCGGAACACTGAAGCTTTCTTT. The encoded protein is CAISESNVRNTEAFF.